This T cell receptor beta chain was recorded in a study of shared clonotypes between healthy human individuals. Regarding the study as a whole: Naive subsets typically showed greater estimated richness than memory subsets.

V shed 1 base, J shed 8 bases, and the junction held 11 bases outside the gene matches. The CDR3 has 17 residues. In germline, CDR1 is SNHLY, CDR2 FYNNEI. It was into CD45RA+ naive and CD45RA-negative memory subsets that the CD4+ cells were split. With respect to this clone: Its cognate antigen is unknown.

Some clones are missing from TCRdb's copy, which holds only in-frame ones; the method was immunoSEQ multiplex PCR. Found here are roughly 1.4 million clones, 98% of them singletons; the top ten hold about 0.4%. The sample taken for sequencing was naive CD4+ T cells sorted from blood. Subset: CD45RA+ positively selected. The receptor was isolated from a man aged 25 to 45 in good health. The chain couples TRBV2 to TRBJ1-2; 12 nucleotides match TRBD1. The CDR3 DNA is TGTGCCAGCAGTGAAGTAAATCTGGGACAGGGGGCGAAGGGCTACACCTTC. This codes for CASSEVNLGQGAKGYTF.